This T cell receptor (beta chain) was captured by sequencing in a study of monozygotic twins with inflammatory bowel disease. Overall study findings and caveats: Comparison of concordant versus discordant twins revealed no difference in repertoire similarity, possibly due to limited power.

The CDR3 length is 12 residues. From germline, CDR1 is SGHRS and CDR2 YFSETQ. TCRdb re-called the 5' RACE reads; every CDR3 protein appears as one record, without DNA. The sample table sets out approximately 400,000 distinct CDR3 sequences. About this clonotype: The antigen is unknown.

This receptor was taken from a human donor with ulcerative colitis or Crohn's disease, or a healthy co-twin of an affected twin (not recorded which). The chain has TRBV5-1 and TRBJ2-2. The sample taken for sequencing was blood. The CDR3 reads CASSHLTGELFF. The full variable domain, with the rest looked up from reference TRBV5-1 and TRBJ2-2, is KAGVTQTPRYLIKTRGQQVTLSCSPISGHRSVSWYQQTPGQGLQFLFEYFSETQRNKGNFPGRFSGRQFSNSRSEMNVSTLELGDSALYLCASSHLTGELFFGEGSRLTVL.